This T cell receptor (beta chain) appears in the sequencing data of a study of vaccination effects on CD4 cells after COVID-19. Within the ViraFEST assay, antigen-specific CD4+ T cells underwent expansion with viral peptide pools prior to sequencing. Around day 10 of culture, CD4+ T cells were separated out. The individual was infected with SARS-CoV-2 between March and December 2020, as confirmed by PCR. The CDR3 has 19 amino acids. The germline V gene encodes CDR1 SGHRS and CDR2 YFSETQ. Trimming cost V 4 bases and J 1 base; bases outside gene matches: 14. Only in-frame clones appear in the TCRdb table, and some are missing; sequencing was by immunoSEQ multiplex PCR. In the table there are tens of thousands of clones, around 80% of which are singletons. With regard to this clone: Its antigen remains unidentified.

The sequence was collected from a human donor who had a prior SARS-CoV-2 infection. Sequenced material: CD4+ T cells from PBMCs cultured with HIV peptides, taken before COVID-19 vaccination. Subset given: HIV-1 Nef peptide pool negative control/reference culture. This chain joins TRBV5-1 and TRBJ2-1; 10 nucleotides agree with TRBD2. For the CDR3, the DNA is TGCGCCAGCAGCGTGCCGGCTAGCGGGAGAGGCGGGTCCTACAATGAGCAGTTCTTC. Encoded protein: CASSVPASGRGGSYNEQFF.